One and the same sample provided the 29 T cell receptor beta chains below, sequenced in a study of cytomegalovirus exposure and HLA in healthy donors. PCR employed 60 Vbeta and 13 Jbeta primers. Produced via immunoSEQ multiplex PCR; TCRdb's table is partial and in-frame only. The data contain approximately 160,000 clones, 75% to 85% of them singletons. Sample: PBMCs. These receptors came from a male donor in good health and CMV-seropositive.

The J gene is TRBJ1-4, the V gene TRBV30; 7 bases are a match to TRBD1. The V gene's germline CDR1 is GTSNPN and CDR2 SVGIG (reference sequence). V gave up 2 bases and J gave up 5 bases; unmatched junction bases: 5. This CDR3 has 14 amino acids. DNA for the CDR3: TGTGCCTGGAGTCAGGGACAGCCCAATGAAAAACTGTTTTTT. This sequence encodes CAWSQGQPNEKLFF.

The J gene is TRBJ2-7, the V gene TRBV5-4, with TRBD1 as a possible D gene (6 bases). V was cut by 4 bases and J by 0 bases, with 11 bases left in between. Germline assignment: CDR1 SGHNT and CDR2 YYREEE (reference sequence). This CDR3 comprises 14 residues. The CDR3 loop reads CASSRDIHSYEQYF. Here the CDR3 DNA reads TGTGCCAGCAGCCGGGACATCCACTCCTACGAGCAGTACTTC.

This clone is a singleton in its sample. This chain links TRBV2 with TRBJ1-2; weak D call: TRBD1 (6 bases). The germline CDR1 and CDR2 sequences are SNHLY and FYNNEI. CDR3 length equals 14 residues. V lost 3 bases and J lost 4, with 12 bases in between. The CDR3 sequence is CASSEGGRPYGYTF. CDR3 DNA: TGTGCCAGCAGTGAGGGGGGGCGCCCCTATGGCTACACCTTC. Combining the CDR3 with reference TRBV2 and TRBJ1-2 gives the whole variable domain EPEVTQTPSHQVTQMGQEVILRCVPISNHLYFYWYRQILGQKVEFLVSFYNNEISEKSEIFDDQFSVERPDGSNFTLKIRSTKLEDSAMYFCASSEGGRPYGYTFGSGTRLTVV.

V gene TRBV2 combines with J gene TRBJ1-2; D gene uncertain. The CDR3 extends over 13 amino acids. V lost 5 bases and J lost 8, with 15 bases in between. Germline V gives CDR1 SNHLY, CDR2 FYNNEI. The CDR3 reads CASSLDGPGGYTF. The CDR3 nucleotides are TGTGCCAGCAGTCTGGACGGACCGGGAGGCTACACCTTC.

The chain employs TRBV4-1 and TRBJ1-5; 7 positions match TRBD1. The germline gives CDR1 MGHRA, CDR2 YSYEKL. Trimming removed 1 base from V and 0 bases from J; junction bases left unmatched: 6. The CDR3 sequence is 17 residues long. This CDR3 is CASSQVGRGHSNQPQHF. The CDR3 DNA reads TGCGCCAGCAGCCAAGTAGGTAGGGGGCATAGCAATCAGCCCCAGCATTTT.

This clone was seen more than once but under ten times. The V call is TRBV10-3, the J call TRBJ1-2, with 9 bases fitting TRBD1. With 4 bases clipped from V and 14 bases from J, the junction kept 2 bases outside the gene matches. The CDR3 consists of 10 residues. Germline V CDR1 and CDR2: ENHRY, SYGVKD. The CDR3 region is CAISGDRVTF. The CDR3 DNA reads as TGTGCCATCAGTGGGGACAGGGTGACCTTC.

This clone was recorded a few times. The V gene is TRBV7-3, the J gene TRBJ2-7, with a weak D call TRBD1 (5 bases). Looked up from germline, CDR1 is SGHTA and CDR2 is FQGTGA. The V end was cut by 6 bases, the J end by 3 bases, with 12 bases between. CDR3 size: 13 residues. The DNA of the CDR3 is TGTGCCAGCAGTCCCGGACAAGGCTACGAGCAGTACTTC. Protein: CASSPGQGYEQYF.

The J gene is TRBJ2-7, the V gene TRBV7-3, with 10 positions matching TRBD2. The CDR3 contains 15 residues. The ends lost 2 bases at V and 3 bases at J; junction bases unmatched: 4. CDR1 and CDR2 (germline): SGHTA, FQGTGA. The CDR3 sequence is CASSLGSGGLYEQYF. The CDR3 DNA reads as TGTGCCAGCAGCTTAGGTAGCGGGGGGCTCTACGAGCAGTACTTC.

The V and J genes are TRBV7-9 and TRBJ1-2; tentatively, D is TRBD1 (5 bases). The CDR3 loop spans 15 amino acids. The V gene's germline CDR1 is SEHNR and CDR2 FQNEAQ (reference sequence). The V end lost 2 bases, the J end lost 4 bases, and 14 bases lay between the germline ends. The CDR3 sequence: CASSLYSGGTYGYTF. In DNA form, the CDR3 reads TGTGCCAGCAGCTTATATTCCGGCGGGACCTATGGCTACACCTTC.

This chain joins TRBV25-1 and TRBJ2-1, with TRBD2 as a possible D gene (5 bases). The V end was cut by 3 bases, the J end by 5 bases, with 11 bases between. The CDR3 runs to 14 residues. Germline lookup yields CDR1 MGHDK and CDR2 SYGVNS. CDR3 sequence reads: CASSDGVTDNEQFF. CDR3 DNA: TGTGCCAGCAGTGACGGGGTAACAGACAATGAGCAGTTCTTC. The entire variable domain, with the rest obtained from reference TRBV25-1 and TRBJ2-1, is as follows: EADIYQTPRYLVIGTGKKITLECSQTMGHDKMYWYQQDPGMELHLIHYSYGVNSTEKGDLSSESTVSRIRTEHFPLTLESARPSHTSQYLCASSDGVTDNEQFFGPGTRLTVL.

This rearrangement joins TRBV15 to TRBJ1-2; TRBD1 agrees at 8 bases. Germline loops: CDR1 LNHNV, CDR2 YYDKDF (reference sequence). The CDR3 runs 14 residues. J gave up 0 bases and V 3 bases, and 0 bases lay outside the gene matches. CDR3 residues: CATSRDRANYGYTF. The CDR3 coding sequence is TGTGCCACCAGCAGGGACAGGGCTAACTATGGCTACACCTTC.

V and J are TRBV29-1 and TRBJ1-2; 9 bases match TRBD1. V dropped 3 bases and J dropped 4; count of bases not matched to a gene: 6. CDR3 size: 14 residues. Germline V gene lookup returns CDR1 SQVTM and CDR2 ANQGSEA. This chain's CDR3 is CSVEGQGKSYGYTF. In DNA, the CDR3 is TGCAGCGTTGAGGGACAGGGAAAGTCCTATGGCTACACCTTC.

The V call is TRBV19, the J call TRBJ1-6, with 9 nucleotides matching TRBD1. V dropped 6 bases and J dropped 10; count of bases not matched to a gene: 4. Germline V gene sequence: CDR1 LNHDA, CDR2 SQIVND (reference sequence). This CDR3 contains 13 residues. CDR3: CASSRDRVSPLHF. The CDR3 DNA reads as TGTGCCAGTAGCCGGGACAGGGTGTCACCCCTCCACTTT.

This clone was found a few times. The V call is TRBV2, the J call TRBJ2-2, with 10 bases that match TRBD1. CDR3 length equals 15 residues. Germline CDR1 reads SNHLY; CDR2 reads FYNNEI. The junction had 8 bases not matched to a gene; V was cut back by 6 bases and J by 7 bases. Here the CDR3 reads CASREDRGFIGELFF. The CDR3, as DNA: TGTGCCAGCAGAGAGGACAGGGGGTTTATCGGGGAGCTGTTTTTT.

V is TRBV4-3 and J is TRBJ2-5; maybe TRBD1 (7 bases). Germline-derived CDR1 and CDR2 are LGHNA and YSLEER. The CDR3 runs 15 residues. Deletions cut 4 bases from V and 1 base from J, with 13 bases between. The CDR3 loop is CASSLGGQPQETQYF. In DNA form, the CDR3 reads TGCGCCAGCAGCCTCGGGGGACAGCCCCAAGAGACCCAGTACTTC.

This chain uses TRBV5-1 with TRBJ1-1; 9 bases fit TRBD1. Germline lookup yields CDR1 SGHRS and CDR2 YFSETQ. CDR3 length equals 16 residues. J gave up 4 bases and V 3 bases, and 10 bases lay outside the gene matches. The CDR3 nucleotides are TGCGCCAGCAGCTGGGGACAGGGTCGGGCGGGCACTGAAGCTTTCTTT. It specifies CASSWGQGRAGTEAFF.

The V call is TRBV10-1, the J call TRBJ1-3, with a tentative D call TRBD1 (6 bases). Trimming removed 3 bases from V and 0 bases from J, with 9 bases in between. This CDR3 comprises 15 residues. The V gene's germline CDR1 is WNHNN and CDR2 SYGVQD (reference sequence). The CDR3 loop reads CASSEGTYSGNTIYF. In DNA form, the CDR3 reads TGCGCCAGCAGTGAAGGGACATACTCTGGAAACACCATATATTTT.

The rearrangement links TRBV4-1 to TRBJ1-3; perhaps TRBD1 as D (5 bases). This CDR3 region has 15 residues. The V gene's germline CDR1 is MGHRA and CDR2 YSYEKL. V lost 4 bases and J lost 0, with 10 bases in between. CDR3 nucleotide sequence: TGCGCCAGCAGCCTGAGACAGCTCTCTGGAAACACCATATATTTT. It specifies CASSLRQLSGNTIYF.

The chain carries TRBV7-8 and TRBJ2-5; 9 positions agree with TRBD2. This CDR3 has 16 amino acids. Trimming took 1 base from V and 5 from J; bases not matched to a gene: 8. Germline V gives CDR1 SGHVS, CDR2 FQNEAQ. In DNA, the CDR3 is TGTGCCAGCAGCTTAGGGGGGGGGACTAGCCCTGAGACCCAGTACTTC. Translation: CASSLGGGTSPETQYF.

In this sample, this clone turned up a few times. CDR3 DNA sequence: TGTGCCTGGAGTGGTAATAGGGGGACTAATGAAAAACTGTTTTTT. Its protein is CAWSGNRGTNEKLFF. V is TRBV30 and J is TRBJ1-4, with D perhaps matching TRBD1 (6 bases). V gave up 1 base and J gave up 2 bases, with 11 bases separating them. Germline V gene sequence: CDR1 GTSNPN, CDR2 SVGIG (reference sequence). The CDR3 is 15 amino acids.

The chain links TRBV10-3 to TRBJ2-3; D is perhaps TRBD1 (5 bases). V was clipped by 7 bases and J by 1 base, with 12 bases between them. The germline gives CDR1 ENHRY, CDR2 SYGVKD. This CDR3 region has 14 residues. The CDR3 DNA reads TGTGCCATCAAGCCGACAGTTGGCACAGATACGCAGTATTTT. Translated: CAIKPTVGTDTQYF.

The chain carries TRBV9 and TRBJ2-5, with D maybe TRBD2 (5 bases). V lost 6 bases and J lost 3, with 12 bases in between. CDR3 size: 13 residues. Per the germline V gene, CDR1 is SGDLS and CDR2 is YYNGEE. This CDR3 reads CASTPREEETQYF. CDR3 DNA sequence: TGTGCCAGCACCCCCCGGGAAGAAGAGACCCAGTACTTC. Variable domain in full (rest from reference TRBV9 and TRBJ2-5): DSGVTQTPKHLITATGQRVTLRCSPRSGDLSVYWYQQSLDQGLQFLIQYYNGEERAKGNILERFSAQQFPDLHSELNLSSLELGDSALYFCASTPREEETQYFGPGTRLLVL.

As for this clone: One end of the junction does not line up with germline, which may come from a read error. The chain combines TRBV6-6 with TRBJ2-7; the D gene is possibly TRBD2 (5 bases). This CDR3 has 16 residues. Germline V lookup: CDR1 MNHNY, CDR2 SVGAGI (reference sequence). CDR3 protein: CASSNSGEGSSYEQYF. CDR3 DNA: TGTGCCAGCAGTAACTCAGGTGAGGGTAGCTCCTACGAGCAGTACTTC.

This rearrangement joins TRBV9 to TRBJ2-5; 9 bases match TRBD2. The CDR3 has 17 amino acids. Germline V gene data show CDR1 as SGDLS and CDR2 as YYNGEE. V lost 2 bases to trimming and J lost 1 base; unmatched junction nucleotides: 9. Written as DNA, the CDR3 is TGTGCCAGCAGCGTCCGCGAGGGCGGGGGGGCCCAAGAGACCCAGTACTTC. This encodes CASSVREGGGAQETQYF.

V gene TRBV2 combines with J gene TRBJ2-5, with a weak D call TRBD2 (7 bases). CDR1 and CDR2 (germline): SNHLY, FYNNEI. The germline V and J ends were trimmed by 8 bases and 4 bases, with 26 bases remaining between them. The CDR3 consists of 17 residues. The CDR3 nucleotides read TGTGCCAGCGCGGGGGCCTTTTTCGTCGGGGGACCAGAGACCCAGTACTTC. Protein product: CASAGAFFVGGPETQYF. Combining the CDR3 with reference TRBV2 and TRBJ2-5 gives the whole variable domain EPEVTQTPSHQVTQMGQEVILRCVPISNHLYFYWYRQILGQKVEFLVSFYNNEISEKSEIFDDQFSVERPDGSNFTLKIRSTKLEDSAMYFCASAGAFFVGGPETQYFGPGTRLLVL.

The rearrangement uses TRBV6-6 and TRBJ1-5; unclear D gene. Trimming stripped 4 bases from V and 0 bases from J, with 10 bases between. The CDR3 loop spans 15 amino acids. Per the germline V gene, CDR1 is MNHNY and CDR2 is SVGAGI (reference sequence). CDR3 residues: CASSSDSYSNQPQHF. The DNA of the CDR3 is TGTGCCAGCAGTTCTGATAGCTATAGCAATCAGCCCCAGCATTTT.

V is TRBV15 and J is TRBJ1-1; TRBD1 is a possible D gene (5 bases). CDR1 LNHNV and CDR2 YYDKDF come from the germline V gene (reference sequence). There are 16 residues in the CDR3. Trimming left V 0 bases short and J 8 bases short, with 19 bases between. The CDR3 loop reads CATSRDLGGLAEEAFF. In DNA, the CDR3 is TGTGCCACCAGCAGAGATCTGGGGGGGTTGGCTGAGGAAGCTTTCTTT.

This rearrangement joins TRBV7-2 to TRBJ2-3; D gene uncertain. V lost 5 bases and J lost 5, with 11 bases in between. Germline V lookup: CDR1 SGHTA, CDR2 FQGNSA. The CDR3 is 13 amino acids. This CDR3 reads CASSLAFLDTQYF. CDR3 bases: TGTGCCAGCAGCCTGGCCTTCTTAGATACGCAGTATTTT.

The V gene is TRBV11-2, the J gene TRBJ2-5; D is ambiguous. This CDR3 comprises 12 residues. Germline V CDR1 and CDR2: SGHAT, FQNNGV. Trimming removed 0 bases at V and 4 bases at J, with 3 bases between. The CDR3 DNA follows: TGTGCCAGCAGCTTAGACGGAGAGACCCAGTACTTC. Translation: CASSLDGETQYF. Full variable domain (remainder filled in from reference TRBV11-2 and TRBJ2-5): EAGVAQSPRYKIIEKRQSVAFWCNPISGHATLYWYQQILGQGPKLLIQFQNNGVVDDSQLPKDRFSAERLKGVDSTLKIQPAKLEDSAVYLCASSLDGETQYFGPGTRLLVL.